This T cell receptor beta chain was recovered during a study of cytomegalovirus exposure and HLA in healthy donors. The PCR used 60 Vbeta and 13 Jbeta primers. Sequencing used immunoSEQ multiplex PCR; TCRdb keeps in-frame clones, though not all of them. The sample has over 150,000 clones; 77% are singletons. Whereas donors were nominally healthy upon sampling, unrecorded immune exposures were probable. Germline V gives CDR1 GTSNPN, CDR2 SVGIG (reference sequence). This CDR3 is 13 amino acids long. The V end lost 4 bases, the J end lost 2 bases, and 12 bases lay between the germline ends. This clone was recorded a few times.

The specimen sequenced was PBMCs. The chain carries TRBV30 and TRBJ2-7, with D perhaps matching TRBD2 (7 bases). The clonotype originates from a woman aged 60-75 years in good health and CMV-seropositive. Written as DNA, the CDR3 is TGTGCCTGGAAGAGAGGGGGGGCCTACGAGCAGTACTTC. Protein: CAWKRGGAYEQYF.